What follows are 5 T cell receptor beta chains derived from one specimen sequenced in a study of shared T cell receptors in the human thymus. The assay was immunoSEQ multiplex PCR, and TCRdb's table has in-frame clones only and misses some. The data show hundreds of thousands of clones, around 87% seen once. These same records also appear under a second study, on human thymus T cells.

Sequences were obtained from thymocytes. Receptors were obtained from a boy under three years old with a congenital heart defect.

The gene calls are TRBV5-8 and TRBJ2-2; 8 positions match TRBD1. The CDR3 covers 16 residues. V trimming: 0 bases; J trimming: 5 bases; junction bases outside the gene matches: 6. Germline CDR1 is SGHTS and CDR2 is YDEGEE. The CDR3 sequence is CASSLDWTGSTGELFF. Written as DNA, the CDR3 is TGTGCCAGCAGCTTGGATTGGACAGGGTCTACCGGGGAGCTGTTTTTT. Supplemented by reference TRBV5-8 and TRBJ2-2, the full variable domain reads EAGVTQSPTHLIKTRGQQATLRCSPISGHTSVYWYQQALGLGLQFLLWYDEGEERNRGNFPPRFSGRQFPNYSSELNVNALELEDSALYLCASSLDWTGSTGELFFGEGSRLTVL.

The V and J genes are TRBV7-9 and TRBJ2-1; 8 bases are shared with TRBD1. The CDR3 runs 15 residues. V dropped 5 bases and J dropped 3; count of bases not matched to a gene: 6. From germline, CDR1 is SEHNR and CDR2 FQNEAQ (reference sequence). The CDR3 DNA sequence: TGTGCCAGCAGCCGCCGGACAGGGAGCTACAATGAGCAGTTCTTC. Protein sequence: CASSRRTGSYNEQFF.

The chain is built from TRBV7-3 and TRBJ2-2; the D gene is possibly TRBD1 (5 bases). Deletions cut 5 bases from V and 1 base from J, with 14 bases between. CDR3 length equals 16 residues. Germline assignment: CDR1 SGHTA and CDR2 FQGTGA. CDR3 DNA sequence: TGTGCCAGCAGCCAAGACAGAGACCTGAACACCGGGGAGCTGTTTTTT. It is translated as CASSQDRDLNTGELFF.

This chain joins TRBV7-6 and TRBJ1-1; a weak D match, TRBD1 (5 bases). With 0 bases removed from V and 1 base from J, the gap between germline ends came to 18 bases. The CDR3 runs to 18 residues. Germline CDR1 is SGHVS and CDR2 is FNYEAQ. The CDR3 loop is CASSLASTLPRGNTEAFF. The CDR3 DNA sequence: TGTGCCAGCAGCTTAGCTTCGACACTACCAAGGGGGAACACTGAAGCTTTCTTT.

The chain couples TRBV30 to TRBJ2-1; 10 bases map to TRBD2. CDR1 and CDR2 from the germline V gene are GTSNPN and SVGIG (reference sequence). V dropped 2 bases and J dropped 4; count of bases not matched to a gene: 5. This CDR3 has 15 residues. CDR3: CAWSLELAGYNEQFF. The CDR3 nucleotides read TGTGCCTGGAGTCTCGAACTAGCGGGATACAATGAGCAGTTCTTC.